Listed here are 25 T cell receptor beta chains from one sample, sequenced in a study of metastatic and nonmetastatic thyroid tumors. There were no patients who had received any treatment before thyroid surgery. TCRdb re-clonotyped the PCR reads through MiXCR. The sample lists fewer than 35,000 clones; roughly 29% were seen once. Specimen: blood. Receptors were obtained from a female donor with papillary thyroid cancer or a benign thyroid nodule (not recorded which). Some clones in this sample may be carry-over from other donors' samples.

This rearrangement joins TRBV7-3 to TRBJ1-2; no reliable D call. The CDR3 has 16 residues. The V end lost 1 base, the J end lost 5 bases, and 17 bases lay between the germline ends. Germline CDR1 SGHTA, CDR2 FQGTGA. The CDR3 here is CASSLKLASLRYGYTF. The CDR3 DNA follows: TGTGCCAGCAGCTTAAAACTAGCGTCCCTACGTTATGGCTACACCTTC.

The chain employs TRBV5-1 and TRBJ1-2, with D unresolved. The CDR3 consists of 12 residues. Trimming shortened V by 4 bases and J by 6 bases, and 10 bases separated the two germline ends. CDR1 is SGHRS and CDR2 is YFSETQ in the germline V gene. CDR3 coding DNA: TGCGCCAGCAGCGGCTCTGGGGATGGCTACACCTTC. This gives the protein CASSGSGDGYTF.

CDR3 region: CASSLPPSGTSNEQFF. The CDR3 region has the DNA TGTGCCAGCAGCTTACCCCCCAGCGGGACATCCAATGAGCAGTTCTTC. The chain recombines TRBV11-1 with TRBJ2-1; D might be TRBD2 (7 bases). This CDR3 contains 16 residues. The V and J ends lost 2 bases and 6 bases respectively, with 17 bases between them. Germline V gene data show CDR1 as SGHAT and CDR2 as FQDESV (reference sequence).

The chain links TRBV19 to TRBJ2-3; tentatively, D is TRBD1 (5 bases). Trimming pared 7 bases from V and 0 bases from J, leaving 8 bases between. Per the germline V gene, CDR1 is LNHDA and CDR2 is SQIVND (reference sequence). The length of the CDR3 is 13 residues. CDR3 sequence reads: CASKAGSTDTQYF. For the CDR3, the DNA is TGTGCCAGTAAGGCAGGGAGCACAGATACGCAGTATTTT. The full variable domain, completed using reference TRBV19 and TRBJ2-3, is DGGITQSPKYLFRKEGQNVTLSCEQNLNHDAMYWYRQDPGQGLRLIYYSQIVNDFQKGDIAEGYSVSREKKESFPLTVTSAQKNPTAFYLCASKAGSTDTQYFGPGTRLTVL.

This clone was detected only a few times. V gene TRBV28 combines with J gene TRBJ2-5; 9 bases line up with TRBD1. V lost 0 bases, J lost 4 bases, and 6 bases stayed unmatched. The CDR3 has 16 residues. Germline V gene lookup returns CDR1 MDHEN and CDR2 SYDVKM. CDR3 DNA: TGTGCCAGCAGTTTATGGGGACAGGGTATACGAGAGACCCAGTACTTC. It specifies CASSLWGQGIRETQYF.

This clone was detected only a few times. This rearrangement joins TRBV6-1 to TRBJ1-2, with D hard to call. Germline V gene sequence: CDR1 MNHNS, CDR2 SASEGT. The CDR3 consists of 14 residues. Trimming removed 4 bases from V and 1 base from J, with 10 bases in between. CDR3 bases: TGTGCCAGCAGTGTCCAGCGGGGTAACTATGGCTACACCTTC. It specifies CASSVQRGNYGYTF.

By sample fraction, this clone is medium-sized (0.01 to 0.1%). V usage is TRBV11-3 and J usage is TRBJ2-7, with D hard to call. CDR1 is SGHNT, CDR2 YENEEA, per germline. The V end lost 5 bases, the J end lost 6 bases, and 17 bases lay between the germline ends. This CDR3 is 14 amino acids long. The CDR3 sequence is CASSRTVDVGEQYF. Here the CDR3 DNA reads TGTGCCAGCAGCAGGACCGTCGATGTGGGCGAGCAGTACTTC.

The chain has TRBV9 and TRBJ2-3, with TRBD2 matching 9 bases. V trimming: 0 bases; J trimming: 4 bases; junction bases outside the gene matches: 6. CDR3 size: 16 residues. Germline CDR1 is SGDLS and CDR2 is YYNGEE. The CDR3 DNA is TGTGCCAGCAGCGTAGGGCTAGCGGGACTCCCAGATACGCAGTATTTT. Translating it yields CASSVGLAGLPDTQYF.

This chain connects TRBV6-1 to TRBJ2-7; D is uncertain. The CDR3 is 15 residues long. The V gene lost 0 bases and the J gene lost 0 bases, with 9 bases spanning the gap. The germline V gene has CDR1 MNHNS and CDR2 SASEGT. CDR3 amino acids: CASSEAAVRSYEQYF. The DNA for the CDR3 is TGTGCCAGCAGTGAAGCGGCAGTTCGCTCCTACGAGCAGTACTTC.

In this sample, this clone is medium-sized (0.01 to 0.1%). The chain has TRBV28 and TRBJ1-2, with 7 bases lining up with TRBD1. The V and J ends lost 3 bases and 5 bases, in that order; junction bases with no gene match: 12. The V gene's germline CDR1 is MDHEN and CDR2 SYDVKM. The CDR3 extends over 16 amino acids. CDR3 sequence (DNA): TGTGCCAGCAGTTTTGAGGGGGCAACGTTTCTTTATGGCTACACCTTC. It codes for CASSFEGATFLYGYTF.

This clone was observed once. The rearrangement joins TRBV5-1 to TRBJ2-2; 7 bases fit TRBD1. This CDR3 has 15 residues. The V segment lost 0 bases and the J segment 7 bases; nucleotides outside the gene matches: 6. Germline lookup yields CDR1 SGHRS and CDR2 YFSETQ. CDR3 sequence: CASSLVTGAGGELFF. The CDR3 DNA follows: TGCGCCAGCAGCTTGGTAACAGGGGCTGGCGGGGAGCTGTTTTTT.

CDR3: CASSARHSNQPQHF. As DNA, the CDR3 is TGTGCCAGCAGTGCTAGACATAGCAATCAGCCCCAGCATTTT. The chain combines TRBV6-1 with TRBJ1-5, with no clear D. The CDR3 is 14 amino acids. Germline loops: CDR1 MNHNS, CDR2 SASEGT. Trimming removed 4 bases at V and 0 bases at J, with 7 bases between.

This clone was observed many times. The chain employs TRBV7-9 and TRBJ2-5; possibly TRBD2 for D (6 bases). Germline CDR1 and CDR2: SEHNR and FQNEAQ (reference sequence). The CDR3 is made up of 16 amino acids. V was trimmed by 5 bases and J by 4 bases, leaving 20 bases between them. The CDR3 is CASSLTFVGGIETQYF. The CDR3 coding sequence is TGTGCCAGCAGCCTTACCTTTGTCGGAGGGATAGAGACCCAGTACTTC.

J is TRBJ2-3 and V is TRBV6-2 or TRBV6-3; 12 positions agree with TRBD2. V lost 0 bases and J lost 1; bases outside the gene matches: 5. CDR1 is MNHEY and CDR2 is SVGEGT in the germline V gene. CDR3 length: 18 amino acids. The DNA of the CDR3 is TGTGCCAGCAGTTACTCCACGACTAGCGGGAGTGGCACAGATACGCAGTATTTT. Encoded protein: CASSYSTTSGSGTDTQYF.

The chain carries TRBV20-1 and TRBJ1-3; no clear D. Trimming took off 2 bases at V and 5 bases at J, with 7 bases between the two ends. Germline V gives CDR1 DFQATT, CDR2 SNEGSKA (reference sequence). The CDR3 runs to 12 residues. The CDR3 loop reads CSARWKRNTIYF. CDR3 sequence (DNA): TGCAGTGCTAGATGGAAGCGAAACACCATATATTTT.

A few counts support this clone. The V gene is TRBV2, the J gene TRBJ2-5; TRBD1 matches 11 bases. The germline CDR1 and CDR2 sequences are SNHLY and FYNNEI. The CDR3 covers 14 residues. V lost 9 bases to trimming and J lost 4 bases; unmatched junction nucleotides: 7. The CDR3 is CARDRDRGSETQYF. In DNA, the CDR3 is TGTGCCAGAGACCGGGACAGGGGGTCAGAGACCCAGTACTTC.

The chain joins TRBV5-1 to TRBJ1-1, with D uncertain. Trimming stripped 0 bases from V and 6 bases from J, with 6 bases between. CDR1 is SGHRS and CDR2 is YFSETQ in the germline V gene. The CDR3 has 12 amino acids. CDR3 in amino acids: CASSLEGSEAFF. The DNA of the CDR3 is TGCGCCAGCAGCTTGGAAGGGTCTGAAGCTTTCTTT.

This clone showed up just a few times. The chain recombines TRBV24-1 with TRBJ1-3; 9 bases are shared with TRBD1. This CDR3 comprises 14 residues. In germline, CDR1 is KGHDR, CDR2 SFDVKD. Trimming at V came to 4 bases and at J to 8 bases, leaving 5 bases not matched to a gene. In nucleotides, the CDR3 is TGTGCCACCAGTGAAGGACAGGGGTTATACACCATATATTTT. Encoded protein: CATSEGQGLYTIYF.

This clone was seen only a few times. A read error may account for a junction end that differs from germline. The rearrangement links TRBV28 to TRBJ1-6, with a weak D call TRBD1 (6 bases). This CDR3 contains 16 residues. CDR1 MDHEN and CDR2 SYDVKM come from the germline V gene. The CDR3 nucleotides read TGTACCAGCAGTCCCCAACCTACAGGGAGGAGTTCACCCCTCCACTTT. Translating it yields CTSSPQPTGRSSPLHF.

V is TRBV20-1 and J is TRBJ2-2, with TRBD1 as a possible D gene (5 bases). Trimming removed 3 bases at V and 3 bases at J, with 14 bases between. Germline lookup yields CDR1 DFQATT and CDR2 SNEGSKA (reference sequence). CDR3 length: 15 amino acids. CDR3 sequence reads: CSARDIRADTGELFF. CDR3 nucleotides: TGCAGTGCTAGGGACATCCGCGCGGACACCGGGGAGCTGTTTTTT.

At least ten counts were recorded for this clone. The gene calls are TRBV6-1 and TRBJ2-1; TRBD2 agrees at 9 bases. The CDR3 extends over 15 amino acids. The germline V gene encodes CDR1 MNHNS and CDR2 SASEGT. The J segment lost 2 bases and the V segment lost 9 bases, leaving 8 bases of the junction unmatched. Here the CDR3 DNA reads TGTGCCAGTTCCCCGACTAGCGGAACCTACAATGAGCAGTTCTTC. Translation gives CASSPTSGTYNEQFF.

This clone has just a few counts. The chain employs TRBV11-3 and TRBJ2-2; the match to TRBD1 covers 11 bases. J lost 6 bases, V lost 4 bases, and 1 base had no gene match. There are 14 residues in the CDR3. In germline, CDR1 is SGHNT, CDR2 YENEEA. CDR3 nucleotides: TGTGCCAGCAGCTCGGGACAGGGGGCCGGGGAGCTGTTTTTT. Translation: CASSSGQGAGELFF. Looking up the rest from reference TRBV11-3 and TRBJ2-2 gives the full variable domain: EAGVVQSPRYKIIEKKQPVAFWCNPISGHNTLYWYLQNLGQGPELLIRYENEEAVDDSQLPKDRFSAERLKGVDSTLKIQPAELGDSAVYLCASSSGQGAGELFFGEGSRLTVL.

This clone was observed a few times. Here the CDR3 reads CASSEYRGAVTGELFF. The CDR3 nucleotides are TGTGCCAGCAGTGAATATCGGGGGGCAGTAACCGGGGAGCTGTTTTTT. The chain is built from TRBV25-1 and TRBJ2-2; maybe TRBD2 (7 bases). The V end was cut by 0 bases, the J end by 5 bases, with 13 bases between. This CDR3 is 16 amino acids long. CDR1 MGHDK and CDR2 SYGVNS come from the germline V gene.

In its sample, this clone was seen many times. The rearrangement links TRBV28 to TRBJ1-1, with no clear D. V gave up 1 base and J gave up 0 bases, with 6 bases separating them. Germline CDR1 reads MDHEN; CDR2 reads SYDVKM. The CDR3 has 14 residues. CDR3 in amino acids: CASSLSGMNTEAFF. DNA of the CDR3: TGTGCCAGCAGTTTATCCGGTATGAACACTGAAGCTTTCTTT.

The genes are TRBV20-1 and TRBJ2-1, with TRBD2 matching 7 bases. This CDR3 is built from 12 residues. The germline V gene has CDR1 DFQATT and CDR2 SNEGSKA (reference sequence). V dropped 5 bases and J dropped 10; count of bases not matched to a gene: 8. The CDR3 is CSAANYGREQFF. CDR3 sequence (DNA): TGCAGTGCTGCAAACTACGGGAGGGAGCAGTTCTTC.